This T cell receptor (beta chain) was identified in a study of T cells after yellow fever vaccination. This clonotype was seen a few times. What it binds is not known. TCRdb redid the calling of the 5' RACE reads with MiXCR, one entry per CDR3 protein. This table has approximately 610,000 distinct CDR3 sequences, less than 20% appearing once. J lost 6 bases, V lost 4 bases, and 9 bases had no gene match. The CDR3 has 14 amino acids. The study, taken as a whole, reports: Post-booster repertoires again held most primary-vaccination clones (roughly 95% CD4, roughly 88% CD8).

This TCR came from a man aged 18 to 30 who received the YFV17D yellow fever vaccine. V usage is TRBV12-3 or TRBV12-4 and J usage is TRBJ2-7; 7 bases are shared with TRBD1. Sequenced material: PBMCs, taken about 5 days after the first yellow fever vaccination. DNA for the CDR3: TGTGCCAGCAGTTACTCCGACAGGGCGAGCGAGCAGTACGTC. This gives the protein CASSYSDRASEQYV.